This TCR beta chain stems from a study of beta chain features in type 1 diabetes. Study in general: Cell yields, gender and age were similar in healthy donors and patients. Researchers looked at 107,917,701 sorted cells across all samples. Findings and limits, study-wide: Moderate but significant shortening of TCRB CDR3s was recorded in all four CD4+ subsets from Type 1 diabetes patients.

The germline gives CDR1 LGHNA, CDR2 YNFKEQ. The CDR3 loop spans 16 amino acids. Trimming pared 2 bases from V and 1 base from J, leaving 14 bases between. Comments on this clone: Its antigen is as yet unknown.

Expressed TCRB transcripts were sequenced because the entire RNA isolate underwent reverse transcription. Data came from immunoSEQ multiplex PCR; TCRdb stores just in-frame clones and leaves some out. In the table there are 30,000 to 45,000 clones, approximately 60% of which are singletons. V and J are TRBV4-2 and TRBJ2-5; possible D gene TRBD2, 6 bases. This TCR was recovered from a woman aged 30 to 39 in good health. Sequenced sample: Tregs from blood. The CDR3 bases are TGTGCCAGCAGCCAACCCGGAGAGGGAGGCCAAGAGACCCAGTACTTC. It yields the protein CASSQPGEGGQETQYF.